This entry concerns a single T cell receptor (beta chain). This table comes from immunoSEQ multiplex PCR, and its TCRdb copy is limited to in-frame clones, with some not included. The sample holds about 2 million clones, roughly 94% seen once. Germline V gene sequence: CDR1 MGHRA, CDR2 YSYEKL. The V and J ends lost 3 bases and 3 bases, in that order; junction bases with no gene match: 3. There are 15 residues in the CDR3. In the naive CD8 group, cells lacked CD45RO and were positively selected for CCR7, so terminally differentiated effector memory CD45RA+ cells were left out. Donors were Caucasian adults residing in Nashville, Tennessee, USA. The sample originates from a study of shared clonotypes between healthy human individuals.

The rearrangement links TRBV4-1 to TRBJ2-2; 8 positions match TRBD1. What was sequenced was naive CD8+ T cells sorted from blood. This TCR came from a man in his late teens or twenties in good health. This CDR3 reads CASSQSGGYTGELFF. The CDR3 nucleotides are TGCGCCAGCAGCCAGTCAGGGGGCTACACCGGGGAGCTGTTTTTT.